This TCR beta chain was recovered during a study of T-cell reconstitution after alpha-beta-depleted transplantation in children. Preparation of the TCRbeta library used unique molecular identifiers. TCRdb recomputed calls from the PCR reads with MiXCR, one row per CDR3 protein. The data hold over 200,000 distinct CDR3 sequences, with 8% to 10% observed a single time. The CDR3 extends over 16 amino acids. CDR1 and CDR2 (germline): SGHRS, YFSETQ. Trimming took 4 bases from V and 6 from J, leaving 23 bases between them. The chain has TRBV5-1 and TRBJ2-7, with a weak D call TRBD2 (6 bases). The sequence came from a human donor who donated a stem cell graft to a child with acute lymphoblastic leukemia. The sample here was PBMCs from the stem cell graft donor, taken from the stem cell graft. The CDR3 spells CASSGKNGSHRREQYF. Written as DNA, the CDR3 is TGCGCCAGCAGCGGTAAAAACGGGAGTCATAGGCGCGAGCAGTACTTC. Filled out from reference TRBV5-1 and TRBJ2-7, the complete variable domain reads KAGVTQTPRYLIKTRGQQVTLSCSPISGHRSVSWYQQTPGQGLQFLFEYFSETQRNKGNFPGRFSGRQFSNSRSEMNVSTLELGDSALYLCASSGKNGSHRREQYFGPGTRLTVT.